This passage covers 28 T cell receptor beta chains from one sample sequenced in a study of blood T cells in healthy people across ages. Sample-barcoded 5' priming and a J-beta primer mix drove a second PCR of about 6 to 12 cycles. Using its own MiXCR run on the 5' RACE reads, TCRdb lists one record per CDR3 protein. The sample contains over 700,000 distinct CDR3 sequences, around 25% of which appear only once. These data also formed part of another study, on T cells of mothers and their children.

Sample: blood. The receptors stem from a boy under 18 in good health.

This clonotype has a handful of counts. This chain uses TRBV12-3 or TRBV12-4 with TRBJ1-2, with TRBD1 matching 9 bases. J was trimmed by 7 bases and V by 4 bases; bases with no gene match: 4. The CDR3 spans 13 residues. CDR3 region: CASSWDREAGYTF. CDR3 bases: TGTGCCAGCAGTTGGGACAGGGAGGCTGGCTACACCTTC.

The chain has TRBV20-1 and TRBJ2-5; 7 nucleotides agree with TRBD1. The V gene end was trimmed by 6 bases and the J gene end by 2 bases; junction bases not matched to a gene: 18. The CDR3 contains 17 residues. CDR1 DFQATT and CDR2 SNEGSKA come from the germline V gene (reference sequence). CDR3 coding DNA: TGCAGTGCGTGCCGCTTGGAGACAGGGTTATTACAAGAGACCCAGTACTTC. Translated: CSACRLETGLLQETQYF.

This clonotype has just a few counts. CDR3 protein: CSALIDGSYEQYF. The CDR3 region has the DNA TGCAGTGCTCTAATAGACGGGTCCTACGAGCAGTACTTC. The rearrangement links TRBV20-1 to TRBJ2-7; D remains unclear. The CDR3 has 13 amino acids. Germline V CDR1 and CDR2: DFQATT, SNEGSKA (reference sequence). V lost 5 bases to trimming and J lost 1 base, with 12 bases between them.

The chain has TRBV29-1 and TRBJ2-1; weak D call: TRBD2 (5 bases). The ends were cut back, 4 bases at V and 6 bases at J, with 19 bases in the middle. The CDR3 runs 15 residues. Germline lookup yields CDR1 SQVTM and CDR2 ANQGSEA. CDR3 DNA sequence: TGCAGCGTTGGGACTCTCGACGGTAGATCCAATGAGCAGTTCTTC. Translation: CSVGTLDGRSNEQFF.

The gene calls are TRBV20-1 and TRBJ2-5, with 15 bases that match TRBD2. The CDR3 spans 18 residues. Per germline, CDR1 DFQATT and CDR2 SNEGSKA (reference sequence). V lost 5 bases to trimming and J lost 5 bases; unmatched junction nucleotides: 15. DNA of the CDR3: TGCAGTGCTCACCTTACCGGGACTAGCGGGGGGCCCCGCGAGACCCAGTACTTC. This sequence encodes CSAHLTGTSGGPRETQYF.

The chain carries TRBV7-2 and TRBJ2-1, with D unclear. Deletions cut 6 bases from V and 0 bases from J, with 15 bases between. CDR1 is SGHTA, CDR2 FQGNSA, per germline. CDR3 length: 16 amino acids. The CDR3 is CASRPDTASSYNEQFF. CDR3 DNA sequence: TGTGCCAGCAGGCCTGATACAGCATCCTCCTACAATGAGCAGTTCTTC.

V gene TRBV4-1 combines with J gene TRBJ2-5; 15 positions match TRBD2. Per germline, CDR1 MGHRA and CDR2 YSYEKL. The V and J ends lost 0 bases and 5 bases, in that order; junction bases with no gene match: 1. The CDR3 loop spans 16 amino acids. The CDR3 spells CASSQEGTSGRETQYF. The DNA for the CDR3 is TGCGCCAGCAGCCAAGAGGGGACTAGCGGGAGGGAGACCCAGTACTTC.

This clonotype was counted between two and nine times. The chain combines TRBV24-1 with TRBJ2-5, with TRBD1 identical over 8 bases. V lost 4 bases, J lost 4 bases, and 7 bases stayed unmatched. The CDR3 extends over 15 amino acids. CDR1 is KGHDR and CDR2 is SFDVKD in the germline V gene. CDR3 residues: CATSESRGRRETQYF. Written as DNA, the CDR3 is TGTGCCACCAGTGAGTCCAGGGGGCGGAGAGAGACCCAGTACTTC.

This chain links TRBV9 with TRBJ2-2; D uncertain. Germline V CDR1 and CDR2: SGDLS, YYNGEE. Trimming shortened V by 5 bases and J by 4 bases, and 6 bases separated the two germline ends. This CDR3 has 12 residues. CDR3 sequence (DNA): TGTGCCAGCAGGGATGCCACCGGGGAGCTGTTTTTT. Protein sequence: CASRDATGELFF.

The chain is built from TRBV6-5 and TRBJ1-3, with 8 bases fitting TRBD1. This CDR3 comprises 15 residues. CDR1 MNHEY and CDR2 SVGAGI come from the germline V gene. The trim removed 5 bases at V and 1 base at J, leaving 4 bases unmatched. Here the CDR3 reads CASSMDRESGNTIYF. For the CDR3, the DNA is TGTGCCAGCAGTATGGACAGGGAATCTGGAAACACCATATATTTT.

The V and J genes are TRBV5-1 and TRBJ2-3; no reliable D call. CDR3 length equals 12 residues. CDR1 SGHRS and CDR2 YFSETQ come from the germline V gene. Trimming took off 3 bases at V and 6 bases at J, with 8 bases between the two ends. CDR3 residues: CASSWTVDTQYF. The CDR3 DNA sequence: TGCGCCAGCAGCTGGACCGTGGATACGCAGTATTTT.

This clonotype was counted a few times. This sequence joins TRBV7-6 and TRBJ2-5; TRBD2 aligns across 13 bases. This CDR3 region has 17 residues. V shed 6 bases, J shed 2 bases, and the junction held 9 bases outside the gene matches. CDR1 SGHVS and CDR2 FNYEAQ come from the germline V gene. The DNA of the CDR3 is TGTGCCAGCAGTCTATATCCGACTAGCGGGGGGCAAGAGACCCAGTACTTC. Protein product: CASSLYPTSGGQETQYF.

V and J are TRBV7-2 and TRBJ2-5; TRBD2 matches 7 bases. Trimming removed 5 bases from V and 4 bases from J; junction bases left unmatched: 13. The CDR3 has 16 amino acids. Germline V gene lookup returns CDR1 SGHTA and CDR2 FQGNSA. As DNA, the CDR3 is TGTGCCAGCAGCCCAGTGGGAGGGAATCGGGGAGAGACCCAGTACTTC. Translation gives CASSPVGGNRGETQYF.

As regards this clonotype: The germline gene is not matched at one end of the junction; a read error may be the cause. V is TRBV10-1 and J is TRBJ1-1; maybe TRBD1 (5 bases). The CDR3 covers 14 residues. The germline CDR1 and CDR2 sequences are WNHNN and SYGVQD (reference sequence). CDR3 sequence reads: CASSERAWGGEASF. CDR3 DNA: TGCGCCAGCAGTGAGAGAGCCTGGGGCGGTGAAGCTTCCTTT.

V and J are TRBV5-1 and TRBJ2-5, with a possible D match to TRBD2 (6 bases). The germline V gene encodes CDR1 SGHRS and CDR2 YFSETQ. The germline V and J ends were trimmed by 0 bases and 3 bases, with 18 bases remaining between them. The CDR3 totals 17 residues. CDR3 loop: CASSLESAGILKETQYF. The CDR3 region has the DNA TGCGCCAGCAGCTTGGAATCCGCGGGGATTCTAAAAGAGACCCAGTACTTC.

This clonotype was observed a handful of times. The chain joins TRBV9 to TRBJ1-4; D gene ambiguous. V lost 4 bases, J lost 1 base, and 14 bases lay in between. CDR1 is SGDLS, CDR2 YYNGEE, per germline. This CDR3 has 16 residues. The chain's CDR3 is CASSTSRELTNEKLFF. CDR3 nucleotides: TGTGCCAGCAGCACTTCGAGGGAGTTAACTAATGAAAAACTGTTTTTT.

The chain joins TRBV12-3 or TRBV12-4 to TRBJ2-5; 7 bases fit TRBD2. This CDR3 region has 14 residues. V was pared by 5 bases and J by 5 bases, with 8 bases of the junction left unmatched. The CDR3 reads CASSKGLEGETQYF. The CDR3, as DNA: TGTGCCAGCAGTAAAGGACTAGAAGGGGAGACCCAGTACTTC.

The rearrangement links TRBV5-4 to TRBJ1-2; D is ambiguous. The CDR3 sequence is 12 residues long. The V end lost 0 bases, the J end lost 7 bases, and 7 bases lay between the germline ends. CDR1 is SGHNT, CDR2 YYREEE, per germline (reference sequence). The CDR3 reads CASSLVLGGYTF. The CDR3 nucleotides read TGTGCCAGCAGCTTGGTTCTCGGTGGCTACACCTTC.

This clonotype occurred a few times. The chain has TRBV7-9 and TRBJ2-3; the D call may be TRBD1 or TRBD2 (7 bases each). Germline-derived CDR1 and CDR2 are SEHNR and FQNEAQ (reference sequence). This CDR3 is 13 amino acids long. V was trimmed by 7 bases and J by 5 bases, leaving 13 bases between them. CDR3 residues: CASTGGAGDTQYF. The CDR3 region has the DNA TGTGCCAGCACAGGGGGGGCAGGAGATACGCAGTATTTT. The variable domain in full, completed from reference TRBV7-9 and TRBJ2-3, reads DTGVSQNPRHKITKRGQNVTFRCDPISEHNRLYWYRQTLGQGPEFLTYFQNEAQLEKSRLLSDRFSAERPKGSFSTLEIQRTEQGDSAMYLCASTGGAGDTQYFGPGTRLTVL.

In this sample, this clonotype turned up a few times. The chain has TRBV11-2 and TRBJ2-2; no firm D call. The ends were cut back, 5 bases at V and 6 bases at J, with 22 bases in the middle. CDR1 is SGHAT, CDR2 FQNNGV, per germline. CDR3 length equals 17 residues. CDR3 nucleotides: TGTGCCAGCAGCACCCGGCACGGCAGAACTATTCCCGGGGAGCTGTTTTTT. Translating gives CASSTRHGRTIPGELFF.

This clonotype was observed a handful of times. The genes are TRBV9 and TRBJ2-3; no firm D call. Trimming left V 0 bases short and J 2 bases short, with 7 bases between. Germline CDR1 and CDR2: SGDLS and YYNGEE. This CDR3 spans 14 amino acids. The CDR3 is CASSVEEHTDTQYF. CDR3 nucleotides: TGTGCCAGCAGCGTAGAAGAACACACAGATACGCAGTATTTT.

The chain combines TRBV4-1 with TRBJ1-6, with 8 bases that match TRBD1. The CDR3 length is 16 residues. Losses at the gene ends were 0 bases for V and 8 bases for J; bases not matched to a gene: 6. Germline V gene sequence: CDR1 MGHRA, CDR2 YSYEKL. The CDR3 region is CASSQDGGQADSPLHF. Here the CDR3 DNA reads TGCGCCAGCAGCCAAGATGGGGGACAGGCAGATTCACCCCTCCACTTT.

This clonotype was seen only a few times. The chain recombines TRBV6-6 with TRBJ2-1; unclear D gene. CDR3 length: 13 amino acids. CDR1 MNHNY and CDR2 SVGAGI come from the germline V gene (reference sequence). With 5 bases removed from V and 5 bases from J, the gap between germline ends came to 10 bases. CDR3 protein: CASSPTRNNEQFF. In DNA form, the CDR3 reads TGTGCCAGCAGTCCGACAAGGAACAATGAGCAGTTCTTC.

The V and J genes are TRBV15 and TRBJ1-1; D call uncertain. With 3 bases removed from V and 0 bases from J, the gap between germline ends came to 8 bases. The CDR3 length is 14 residues. Per germline, CDR1 LNHNV and CDR2 YYDKDF (reference sequence). CDR3 sequence reads: CATSRDPMNTEAFF. In DNA, the CDR3 is TGTGCCACCAGCAGGGACCCCATGAACACTGAAGCTTTCTTT.

The V and J genes are TRBV28 and TRBJ2-5; 7 bases are shared with TRBD2. The tail of the sequence fits TRBJ2-7 better, so the J call may be wrong. Per germline, CDR1 MDHEN and CDR2 SYDVKM. CDR3 length: 12 amino acids. CDR3 in amino acids: CATGGGTYEQYF. The CDR3 DNA sequence: TGTGCCACGGGGGGAGGTACCTACGAGCAGTACTTC.

The J gene is TRBJ2-1, the V gene TRBV6-6; D possibly corresponds to TRBD1 (6 bases). The length of the CDR3 is 14 residues. In germline, CDR1 is MNHNY, CDR2 SVGAGI (reference sequence). V was shortened by 2 bases and J by 10 bases, with 15 bases between the two germline ends. CDR3 bases: TGTGCCAGCAGTTACACCACAGGGAGCGACGAGCAGTTCTTC. Protein product: CASSYTTGSDEQFF.

In its sample, this clonotype was seen a few times. CDR3 DNA sequence: TGCAGCGTTGAACAATCCCGGGCCGACACCGGGGAGCTGTTTTTT. Protein product: CSVEQSRADTGELFF. The J gene is TRBJ2-2, the V gene TRBV29-1; D is unclear. Deletions cut 2 bases from V and 3 bases from J, with 13 bases between. The CDR3 has 15 residues. Germline V lookup: CDR1 SQVTM, CDR2 ANQGSEA.

The chain employs TRBV7-9 and TRBJ1-3; tentative D call: TRBD1 (5 bases). The CDR3 consists of 15 residues. V was trimmed by 5 bases and J by 4 bases, leaving 15 bases between them. Germline lookup yields CDR1 SEHNR and CDR2 FQNEAQ (reference sequence). The CDR3 spells CASSPTGQVGNTIYF. DNA of the CDR3: TGTGCCAGCAGCCCAACGGGGCAGGTGGGAAACACCATATATTTT.